This T cell receptor (beta chain) was recovered during a study of blood T cell repertoires in COVID-19. Study information: Sites across the United States, Italy and Spain contributed samples from acute and convalescent COVID-19. The cDNA or gDNA used as material had been derived from T cells, B-cell-depleted T cells, or PBMCs.

Per the study methods: Amplified reference gene primers provided the basis for estimating nucleated cell counts. TCRdb's table, derived via immunoSEQ multiplex PCR, lists solely in-frame clones and lacks some. For V, J and clone size, that table is used; D and trimming come from the DNA. The top ten hold around 7% of the sample, which has 170,000 or so clones, about four fifths seen once. CDR1 and CDR2 (germline): LGHDT, YNNKEL (reference sequence). CDR3 length: 14 residues. Deletions cut 4 bases from V and 8 bases from J, with 14 bases between. The clonotype was recovered from a man aged 65 to 79 with active or convalescent COVID-19. The chain links TRBV3-1 (or the pseudogene TRBV3-2) to TRBJ1-4; D call uncertain. Specimen: peripheral blood. The CDR3 DNA sequence: TGTGCCAGCAGCCTCCCGGGGTTTCCAGAAAAACTGTTTTTT. Translating it yields CASSLPGFPEKLFF.